In its sample, the clone carrying this TCR beta chain was seen once. The antigen is unknown. CDR3 length: 15 residues. J gave up 7 bases and V 4 bases, and 5 bases lay outside the gene matches. From germline, CDR1 is WSHSY and CDR2 SAAADI. These data originate in a study of cytomegalovirus exposure and HLA in healthy donors. Findings of the study overall: A later analysis reportedly identified an Asian-associated ancestry cluster as carrying fewer N-insertions than the 666-donor mean. Prediction of most subjects' HLA-A and HLA-B alleles by TCR beta sequences was reportedly accurate.

With 60 Vbeta and 13 Jbeta primers, the PCR was carried out. Assay: immunoSEQ multiplex PCR; the TCRdb copy retains only in-frame clones and omits some. The sample has about 180,000 clones, roughly three quarters seen once. The origin of this receptor is a male donor in good health and CMV-seronegative. The chain is built from TRBV10-2 and TRBJ2-1; 12 nucleotides agree with TRBD2. The source material was PBMCs. This CDR3 is CASSGASGGDNEQFF. CDR3 DNA: TGCGCCAGCAGTGGGGCTAGCGGGGGGGATAATGAGCAGTTCTTC.